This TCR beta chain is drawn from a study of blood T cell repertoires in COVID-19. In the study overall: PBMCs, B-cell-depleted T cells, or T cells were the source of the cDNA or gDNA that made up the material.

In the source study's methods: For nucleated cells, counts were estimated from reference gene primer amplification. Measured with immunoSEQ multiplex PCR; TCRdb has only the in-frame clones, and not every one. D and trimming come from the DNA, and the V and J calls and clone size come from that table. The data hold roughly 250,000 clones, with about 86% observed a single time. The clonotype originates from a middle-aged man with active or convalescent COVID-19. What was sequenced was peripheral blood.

CDR3: CASSLEAGRGTEAFF. CDR3 bases: TGTGCCAGCAGCTTAGAGGCAGGGAGGGGCACTGAAGCTTTCTTT. The chain is built from TRBV7-2 and TRBJ1-1, with D possibly TRBD1 on 5 matching bases. Germline lookup yields CDR1 SGHTA and CDR2 FQGNSA. Trimming removed 1 base at V and 4 bases at J, with 13 bases between. This CDR3 has 15 amino acids.